This T cell receptor (beta chain) originates from a study of blood T cell repertoires in COVID-19. Overall study context: Acute-phase and convalescent COVID-19 samples originated in the United States, Italy and Spain. From T cells, B-cell-depleted T cells, or PBMCs came the material, which was cDNA or gDNA.

The germline CDR1 and CDR2 sequences are SGHTA and FQGNSA. The CDR3 covers 18 residues. V was clipped by 2 bases and J by 1 base; unmatched bases: 7. Per the original data handling: Amplification from reference gene primers served as the basis for estimated nucleated cell counts. Sequencing used immunoSEQ multiplex PCR; TCRdb keeps in-frame clones, though not all of them. V and J calls plus clone size are reproduced from that table; the DNA served to infer D and trimming. The sample includes some 52,000 clones, 85% to 90% seen only once; the top ten take approximately 27%. The receptor was derived from a human donor in a cohort sampled during active COVID-19. The sequencing sample was made of peripheral blood. V and J are TRBV7-2 and TRBJ2-3; TRBD2 aligns across 12 bases. The chain's CDR3 is CASSLSGTSGLGTDTQYF. CDR3 DNA sequence: TGTGCCAGCAGCTTAAGCGGGACTAGCGGGTTGGGCACAGATACGCAGTATTTT.